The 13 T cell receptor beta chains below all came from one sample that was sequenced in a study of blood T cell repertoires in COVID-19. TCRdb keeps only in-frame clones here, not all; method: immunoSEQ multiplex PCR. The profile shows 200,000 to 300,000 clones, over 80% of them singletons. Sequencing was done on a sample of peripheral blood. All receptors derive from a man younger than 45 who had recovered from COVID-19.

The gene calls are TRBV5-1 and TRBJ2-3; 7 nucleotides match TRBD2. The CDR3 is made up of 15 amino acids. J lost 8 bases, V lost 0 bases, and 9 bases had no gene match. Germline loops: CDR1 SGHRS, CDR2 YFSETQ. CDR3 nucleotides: TGCGCCAGCAGCTTGGAAGGGACTACGATGGGTACGCAGTATTTT. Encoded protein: CASSLEGTTMGTQYF.

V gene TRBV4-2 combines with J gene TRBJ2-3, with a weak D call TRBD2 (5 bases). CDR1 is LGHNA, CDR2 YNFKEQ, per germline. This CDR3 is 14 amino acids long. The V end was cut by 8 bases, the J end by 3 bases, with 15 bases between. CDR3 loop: CASRDSGLTDTQYF. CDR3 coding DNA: TGTGCCAGCCGAGACTCAGGACTGACAGATACGCAGTATTTT.

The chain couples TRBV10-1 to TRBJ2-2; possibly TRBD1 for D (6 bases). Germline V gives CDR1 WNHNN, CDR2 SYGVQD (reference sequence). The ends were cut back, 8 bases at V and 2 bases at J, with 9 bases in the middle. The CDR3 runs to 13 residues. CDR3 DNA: TGCGCCAGCGGGGGCCTAAACACCGGGGAGCTGTTTTTT. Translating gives CASGGLNTGELFF.

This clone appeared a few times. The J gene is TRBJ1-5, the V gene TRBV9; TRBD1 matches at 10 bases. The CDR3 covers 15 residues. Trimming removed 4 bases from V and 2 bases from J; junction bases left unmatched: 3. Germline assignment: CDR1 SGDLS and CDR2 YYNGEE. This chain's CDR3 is CASSLGTGGNQPQHF. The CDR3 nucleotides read TGTGCCAGCAGCCTCGGGACAGGGGGCAATCAGCCCCAGCATTTT.

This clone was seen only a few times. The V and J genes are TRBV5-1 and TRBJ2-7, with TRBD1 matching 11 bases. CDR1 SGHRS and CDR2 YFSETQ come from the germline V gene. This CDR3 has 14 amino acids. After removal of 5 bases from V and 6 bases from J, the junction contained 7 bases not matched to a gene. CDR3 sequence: CASSRTGGSLEQYV. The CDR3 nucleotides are TGCGCCAGCAGTCGGACAGGGGGCTCTCTCGAGCAGTACGTC.

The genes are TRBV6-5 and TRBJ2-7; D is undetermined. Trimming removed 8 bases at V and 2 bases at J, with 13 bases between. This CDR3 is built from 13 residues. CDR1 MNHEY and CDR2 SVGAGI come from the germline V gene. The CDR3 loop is CASLGASAYEQYF. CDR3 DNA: TGTGCCAGCCTAGGAGCCAGCGCCTACGAGCAGTACTTC.

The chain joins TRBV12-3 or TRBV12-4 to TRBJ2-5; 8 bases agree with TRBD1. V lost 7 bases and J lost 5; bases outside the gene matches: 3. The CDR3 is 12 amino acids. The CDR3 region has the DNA TGTGCCAGCACCTACAGGGGGGAGACCCAGTACTTC. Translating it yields CASTYRGETQYF.

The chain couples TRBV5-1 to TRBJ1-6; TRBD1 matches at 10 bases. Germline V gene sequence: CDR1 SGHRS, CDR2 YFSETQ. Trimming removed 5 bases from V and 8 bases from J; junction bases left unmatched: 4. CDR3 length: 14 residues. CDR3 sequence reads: CASSGQGVDSPLHF. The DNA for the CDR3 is TGCGCCAGCAGTGGACAGGGGGTGGATTCACCCCTCCACTTT.

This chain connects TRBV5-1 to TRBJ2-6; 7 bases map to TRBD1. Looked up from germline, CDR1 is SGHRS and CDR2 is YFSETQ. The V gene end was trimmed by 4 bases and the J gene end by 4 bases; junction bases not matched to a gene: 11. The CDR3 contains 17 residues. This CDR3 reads CASSPLGGDYGANVLTF. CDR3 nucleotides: TGCGCCAGCAGCCCCCTAGGGGGCGACTACGGGGCCAACGTCCTGACTTTC.

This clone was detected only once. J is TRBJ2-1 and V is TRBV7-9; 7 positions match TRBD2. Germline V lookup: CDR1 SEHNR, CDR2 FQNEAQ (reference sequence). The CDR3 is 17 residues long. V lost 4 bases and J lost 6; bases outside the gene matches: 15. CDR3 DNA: TGTGCCAGCAGCTACAGTCCCGGGACTACGAATCTCAATGAGCAGTTCTTC. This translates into CASSYSPGTTNLNEQFF. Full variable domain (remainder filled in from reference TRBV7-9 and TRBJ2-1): DTGVSQNPRHKITKRGQNVTFRCDPISEHNRLYWYRQTLGQGPEFLTYFQNEAQLEKSRLLSDRFSAERPKGSFSTLEIQRTEQGDSAMYLCASSYSPGTTNLNEQFFGPGTRLTVL.

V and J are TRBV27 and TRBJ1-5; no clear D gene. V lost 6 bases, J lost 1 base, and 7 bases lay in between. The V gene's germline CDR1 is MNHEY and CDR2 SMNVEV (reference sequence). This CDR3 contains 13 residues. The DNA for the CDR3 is TGTGCCAGCAGGGTAGAAAGCAATCAGCCCCAGCATTTT. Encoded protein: CASRVESNQPQHF.

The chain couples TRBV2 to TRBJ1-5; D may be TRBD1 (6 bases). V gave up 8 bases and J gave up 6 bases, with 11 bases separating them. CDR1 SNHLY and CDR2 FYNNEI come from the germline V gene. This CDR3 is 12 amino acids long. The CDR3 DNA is TGTGCCAGCGGAACAGGGCTTCAGCCCCAGCATTTT. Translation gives CASGTGLQPQHF.

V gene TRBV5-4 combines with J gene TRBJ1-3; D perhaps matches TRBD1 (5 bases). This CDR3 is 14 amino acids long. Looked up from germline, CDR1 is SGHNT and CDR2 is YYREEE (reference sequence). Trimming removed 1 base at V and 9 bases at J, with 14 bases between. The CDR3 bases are TGTGCCAGCAGCTTGAAGGGGAGGGAATCCACCATATATTTT. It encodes CASSLKGRESTIYF.